The entry that follows covers one TCR beta chain sequence. The CDR3 is 15 residues long. The germline gives CDR1 LNHDA, CDR2 SQIVND (reference sequence). The V and J ends lost 1 base and 3 bases respectively, with 13 bases between them. Extracted RNA was reverse transcribed into cDNA, the sequencing template. Using immunoSEQ multiplex PCR, the repertoire was profiled, and TCRdb retains in-frame clones only, with some absent. Among 65,000 to 75,000 clones, around 49% were seen once, and the ten largest hold approximately 18%. The data stem from a study of CD8+ T cells in alopecia areata. The TCR sequence derives from a human donor with alopecia areata. The specimen was CD8+ T cells sorted from blood, collected at week 0. The chain recombines TRBV19 with TRBJ2-7; tentative D call: TRBD2 (5 bases). CDR3 nucleotides: TGTGCCAGTAGTATAGTCTCCGGGATAGTCTACGAGCAGTACTTC. Its translation is CASSIVSGIVYEQYF.